This TCR beta chain derives from a study of T cells in Graves' hyperthyroidism and ophthalmopathy. V was shortened by 3 bases and J by 6 bases, with 14 bases between the two germline ends. The CDR3 consists of 15 residues. Germline V gives CDR1 WNHNN, CDR2 SYGVQD (reference sequence). RNA transcripts provided the source from which TCR beta CDR3 regions were amplified. In the first-round RT-PCR of the TCR CDR3, the HTBI primer set was used. Using its own MiXCR run on the multiplex PCR reads, TCRdb lists one record per CDR3 protein. The sample holds about 290,000 distinct CDR3 sequences, roughly 13% seen once.

The chain joins TRBV10-1 to TRBJ2-2; D is possibly TRBD1 (6 bases). Sequenced: blood. This TCR was recovered from a middle-aged woman with Graves' hyperthyroidism. The CDR3 here is CASSESRGMSGELFF. The CDR3 nucleotides read TGCGCCAGCAGTGAATCCAGGGGTATGTCCGGGGAGCTGTTTTTT.